This is a list of T cell receptor beta chains from one sample in a study of Tregs in tolerant kidney transplant recipients. Data came from immunoSEQ multiplex PCR; TCRdb stores just in-frame clones and leaves some out. The sample consists of 95,000 or so clones, over 85% of them appearing once. The sequences come from CD4+ T cells from blood (PBMCs), collected 12 months after the transplant. Receptors originate from a human patient who received a combined kidney and bone marrow transplant. Some of the T cells may derive from the graft donor. CDR3s include the opening cysteine and the closing phenylalanine or tryptophan. D genes are given only for firm matches. Size is stated for part of the rows, as once, few or many counts, or as a class when the clone is expanded.

CDR3	DNA	V	J	D	size
CASGKIDRPNTEAFF	TGTGCCAGCGGAAAAATAGACAGGCCGAACACTGAAGCTTTCTTT	TRBV25-1	TRBJ1-1	-	-
CASRFSGANVLTF	TGTGCCAGCCGTTTCTCTGGGGCCAACGTCCTGACTTTC	TRBV14	TRBJ2-6	-	-
CASSLLAGGPNTGELFF	TGTGCCAGCAGTTTACTAGCGGGGGGACCAAACACCGGGGAGCTGTTTTTT	TRBV28	TRBJ2-2	TRBD2	once
CASSRSGSSYEQYF	TGTGCCAGCAGCCGTAGCGGAAGCTCCTACGAGCAGTACTTC	TRBV7-9	TRBJ2-7	-	-
CASSQDSRLAGEFF	TGTGCCAGCAGCCAAGATTCGAGACTAGCGGGAGAGTTCTTC	TRBV4-2	TRBJ2-1	TRBD2	-
CASSLNPSSGNTIYF	TGTGCCAGCAGCTTAAATCCTTCCTCTGGAAACACCATATATTTT	TRBV11-2	TRBJ1-3	-	once
CASSQRRQGQNEQYF	TGTGCCAGCTCACAACGGAGACAGGGTCAGAACGAGCAGTACTTC	TRBV18	TRBJ2-7	TRBD1	-
CASHSGQAPNYGYTF	TGTGCCAGTCACAGCGGGCAGGCCCCTAACTATGGCTACACCTTC	TRBV19	TRBJ1-2	-	-
CASSFVTDRVNGYTF	TGTGCCAGCAGCTTTGTGACGGACAGGGTAAATGGCTACACCTTC	TRBV12-1	TRBJ1-2	-	-
CASAESVLSTDTQYF	TGCGCCAGCGCTGAGTCGGTTCTGAGCACAGATACGCAGTATTTT	TRBV5-1	TRBJ2-3	-	-